Listed below are T cell receptor beta chains from one sample, sequenced in a study of shared clonotypes between healthy human individuals. Produced via immunoSEQ multiplex PCR; TCRdb's table is partial and in-frame only. The profile shows roughly 500,000 clones, around 80% of them singletons. The sequencing input was PBMCs. All receptors come from a middle-aged woman in good health. Some clones in this sample may be carry-over from other donors' samples. The CDR3 runs from the conserved cysteine through the conserved F or W. The order of the fields is clone size, D gene, J gene, V gene, CDR3 DNA, CDR3 protein. D genes are given only for firm matches. The size field is filled for only some rows; it gives once, few, many or a size class.

>many|NA|TRBJ1-4|TRBV29-1
TGCAGCGCTACACCGGCGGCTAATGAAAAACTGTTTTTT
CSATPAANEKLFF
>NA|NA|TRBJ2-1|TRBV4-1
TGCGCCAGCAGCCAAGATGTCGGCTCCTACAATGAGCAGTTCTTC
CASSQDVGSYNEQFF
>NA|NA|TRBJ2-2|TRBV30
TGTGCCTGGAGTCCCGGAGGTGGGGAGCTGTTTTTT
CAWSPGGGELFF
>NA|NA|TRBJ1-2|TRBV28
TGTGCCAGCAGTTTCTCCGCTACAAGGGGGGGCTACACCTTC
CASSFSATRGGYTF
>NA|NA|TRBJ2-3|TRBV6-5
TGTGCCAGCAGAGCCAGGGGCGGAGGCACAGATACGCAGTATTTT
CASRARGGGTDTQYF
>many|NA|TRBJ2-7|TRBV15
TGTGCCACCAGCAGAGCTCCCGCAAACACCTACGAGCAGTACTTC
CATSRAPANTYEQYF
>many|NA|TRBJ2-2|TRBV7-9
TGTGCCAGCAGCTTATTACGTTCTCGGCAGGGTTACACCGGGGAGCTGTTTTTT
CASSLLRSRQGYTGELFF
>NA|NA|TRBJ1-1|TRBV7-2
TGTGCCAGCAGCTCCGCCGCGGGGGGCACTGAAGCTTTCTTT
CASSSAAGGTEAFF
>NA|NA|TRBJ2-2|TRBV28
TGTGCCAGCATCGGCGACCTGAACACCGGGGAGCTGTTTTTT
CASIGDLNTGELFF
>NA|NA|TRBJ1-3|TRBV28
TGTGCCAGCAGTTTTTTAGGAAACACCATATATTTT
CASSFLGNTIYF
>NA|NA|TRBJ2-3|TRBV13
TGTGCCAGCAGCCCCGCCCCGCTATCCGCCAGATATACGCAGTATTTT
CASSPAPLSARYTQYF
>once|NA|TRBJ1-5|TRBV21-1
TGTGCCAGCAGCAGAGGCAGGGGGCCTCAGCCCCAGCATTTT
CASSRGRGPQPQHF
>NA|TRBD2|TRBJ2-2|TRBV19
TGTGCCAGTAGTACCCCTACTAGCGGGGGGAACACCGGGGAGCTGTTTTTT
CASSTPTSGGNTGELFF
>NA|NA|TRBJ2-2|TRBV19
TGTGCCAGTAGTATTGGTATAGGGGTAGGCACCGGGGAGCTGTTTTTT
CASSIGIGVGTGELFF
>NA|TRBD1|TRBJ1-4|TRBV4-1
TGCGCCAGCAGCCGAGCCGGGACAGGGTATGAAAAACTGTTTTTT
CASSRAGTGYEKLFF
>NA|NA|TRBJ2-1|TRBV5-1
TGCGCCAGCAGCTTCGGCTACAATGAGCAGTTCTTC
CASSFGYNEQFF
>once|NA|TRBJ1-2|TRBV9
TGTGCCAGCAGCGTGAGGCAGGGAGATGGCTACACCTTC
CASSVRQGDGYTF
>NA|NA|TRBJ2-7|TRBV5-4
TGTGCCAGCAGCTTAGGGCGGAGGGGACCCTACGAGCAGTACTTC
CASSLGRRGPYEQYF
>NA|TRBD2|TRBJ2-7|TRBV7-6
TGTGCCAGCAGCTCCACAACTAGCGGGAGGGGCGAGCAGTACTTC
CASSSTTSGRGEQYF
>NA|NA|TRBJ2-7|TRBV27
TGTGCCAGCAGTTCCGGGACAACCTACGAGCAGTACTTC
CASSSGTTYEQYF
>NA|NA|TRBJ2-1|TRBV5-1
TGCGCCAGCAGCACTAGGTCCCGGGAGCCCAATGAGCAGTTCTTC
CASSTRSREPNEQFF
>once|TRBD2|TRBJ2-5|TRBV7-3
TGTGCCAGCAGCTTCGCGGGAGAAGAGACCCAGTACTTC
CASSFAGEETQYF
>few|NA|TRBJ2-2|TRBV27
TGTGCCAGCAGTTCCTCTAACACCGGGGAGCTGTTTTTT
CASSSSNTGELFF
>NA|NA|TRBJ2-3|TRBV7-7
TGTGCCAGCAGCTTAGGGGGTAGCCCGAGCACAGATACGCAGTATTTT
CASSLGGSPSTDTQYF
>NA|TRBD2|TRBJ2-7|TRBV10-3
TGTGCCATCAGGCCCTGGACAGCCGGGACTAGCGGATCCTCCTACGAGCAGTACTTC
CAIRPWTAGTSGSSYEQYF
>once|NA|TRBJ2-7|TRBV18
TGTGCCAGCTCACCAAGAGGGGGACGGACCTACGAGCAGTACTTC
CASSPRGGRTYEQYF
>NA|NA|TRBJ2-5|TRBV7-2
TGTGCCAGCAGCTCCCCCCGGCAGGGAGATGCGCAGTACTTC
CASSSPRQGDAQYF
>NA|NA|TRBJ2-1|TRBV5-1
TGCGCCAGCAGCTTGGGCTACCTCTCCTACAATGAGCAGTTCTTC
CASSLGYLSYNEQFF
>once|TRBD2|TRBJ2-1|TRBV28
TGTGCCAGCAGGAGTAGCGGGGGAGGGAATGAGCAGTTCTTC
CASRSSGGGNEQFF
>few|NA|TRBJ2-1|TRBV6-4
TGTGCCAGCAGTGACTCAGGGGTGAATGAGCAGTTCTTC
CASSDSGVNEQFF
>NA|NA|TRBJ2-5|TRBV9
TGTGCCAGCAGCTCCCGGACCGCAGGAGGGGAGACCCAGTACTTC
CASSSRTAGGETQYF
>NA|TRBD2|TRBJ2-2|TRBV5-1
TGCGCCAGCAGCTTGGCCCCAGCGGGGGGAGCGAACACCGGGGAGCTGTTTTTT
CASSLAPAGGANTGELFF
>few|NA|TRBJ1-3|TRBV19
TGTGCCAGCTCCAGGGGCATCTCTGGAAACACCATATATTTT
CASSRGISGNTIYF
>few|NA|TRBJ1-4|TRBV10-3
TGTGCCATCAGCAGTGGGCTGGTTGAAAAACTGTTTTTT
CAISSGLVEKLFF
>NA|NA|TRBJ1-2|TRBV28
TGTGCCAGCAGTTTGACCCCCAGTCGGTCCTATGGCTACACCTTC
CASSLTPSRSYGYTF
>few|TRBD1|TRBJ1-2|TRBV5-4
TGTGCCAGCAGCCAAGACAGGGGGCTGGGGGGCTACACCTTC
CASSQDRGLGGYTF
>few|NA|TRBJ2-6|TRBV28
TGTGCCAGCAGTTTAGGGGCAGGCGCCTCTGGGGCCAACGTCCTGACTTTC
CASSLGAGASGANVLTF
>NA|NA|TRBJ2-1|TRBV18
TGTGCCAGCTCACCGTCGTCCTTGTACAATGAGCAGTTCTTC
CASSPSSLYNEQFF
>once|NA|TRBJ1-4|TRBV28
TGTGCCAGCAGCTTTGTAGAAAAACTGTTTTTT
CASSFVEKLFF
>NA|TRBD1|TRBJ1-1|TRBV11-2
TGTGCCAGCAGCTTATCGCTCGGGACAGGGAGAACTGAAGCTTTCTTT
CASSLSLGTGRTEAFF
>NA|TRBD1|TRBJ2-7|TRBV5-1
TGCGCCAGCAGCCCTGGGACAGGGGGTCGCTACGAGCAGTACTTC
CASSPGTGGRYEQYF
>NA|NA|TRBJ1-1|TRBV6-1
TGTGCCAGCAGTGAAATGCAGGGAGCTAACACTGAAGCTTTCTTT
CASSEMQGANTEAFF
>NA|NA|TRBJ2-5|TRBV7-2
TGTGCCAGCAGCTTGTCCGGGGGTGACGAGACCCAGTACTTC
CASSLSGGDETQYF
>NA|NA|TRBJ1-6|TRBV27
TGTGCCAGCAGTCACAGGCCCTCGAATTCACCCCTCCACTTT
CASSHRPSNSPLHF
>NA|NA|TRBJ2-1|TRBV6-1
TGTGCCAGCAATAGGGTGCTATACAATGAGCAGTTCTTC
CASNRVLYNEQFF
>once|NA|TRBJ2-7|TRBV7-2
TGTGCCAGCAGCTTAGCCGGACAGTCCGAGCAGTACTTC
CASSLAGQSEQYF
>NA|NA|TRBJ2-3|TRBV6-6
TGTGCCAGCAGTTACATCTTTAGTGGAGATACGCAGTATTTT
CASSYIFSGDTQYF